The entry below gives a single T cell receptor beta chain sequence along with its context. At least ten counts were recorded for this clonotype. Which antigen it targets is not known. Nothing much larger sits one base from this clone, and base qualities are not available. This sample is drawn from a study of glioma-infiltrating T cells listed by TCRdb under 2016. Notes on the research overall: Glioma tissue, non-neoplastic brain tissue and matched peripheral blood mononuclear cells were used as sources from which TCR alpha- and beta-chain repertoires were sequenced. The paired cohort was made up of three low-grade glioma patients, several primary glioblastoma patients and three non-glioma patients who contributed non-neoplastic brain tissue. Each tissue-infiltrating repertoire was compared with the same patient's peripheral blood repertoire to measure divergence between tissue and blood T-cell populations.

General study outcomes and caveats: Small numbers underpinned the group comparisons: several glioblastoma patients, three low-grade glioma patients and three non-neoplastic patients. Very few CDR3 sequences were shared between tissue and blood, attributed to high CDR3 diversity and limited sampling. In non-neoplastic patients, VJ-independent divergence between tissue and blood fell below expectation, whereas in all gliomas, and especially in low-grade gliomas, the divergence rose above expectation.

The iRepertoire nested amplicon-rescue multiplex PCR (arm-PCR) platform was used to amplify TCR alpha and beta CDR3 regions from RNA. For one-step reverse transcription and amplification, roughly 100-450 ng of tissue mRNA or PBMC total RNA was used as input. Following bead purification, Illumina adapters were added through a secondary multiplex PCR, and the libraries were then gel-purified between 200 and 400 bp. Libraries carried internal 6-nucleotide barcodes used for demultiplexing. Libraries were sequenced on an Illumina MiSeq with 2x220 or 2x250 nucleotide paired-end reads. As for the original processing: Paired reads were merged using FLASH 1.2.11 and were aligned to the GRCh37 human genome using BWA-MEM, after which TRA and TRB reads were extracted. An IMGT-derived reference of cassette sequences and CDR3 motifs, with pseudogenes included, was used for V and J assignment. Reads were translated in three frames, and productive CDR3s were defined by a C…FGXG motif without stop codons. Clonotypes were defined as unique combinations of V-J cassette pair and CDR3 amino acid sequence. Hamming distance filtering was applied to reads, with thresholds set by the sequence error rate of each sample in mapped regions. TCRdb cleaned the public reads at Q25 with fastp, built clones with MiXCR and kept in-frame beta chains. CDR3 protein duplicates are merged, each entry listing the most common genes and DNA. The V and J calls were not made by the authors but by TCRdb's processing. The sample includes 100,000 to 150,000 distinct CDR3 sequences, with 20% to 25% observed a single time. The ten largest clonotypes hold about a quarter of the sample.

The germline V end is reduced by 8 bases and the J end by 4 bases; junction bases left unmatched: 11. Its CDR3 holds 14 amino acids, cysteine through phenylalanine. The CDR3 DNA has 42 bases and is translated from base 1. The germline V gene (reference sequence) yields DFQATT for CDR1 and SNEGSKA for CDR2. The chain was built from TRBV20-1 and TRBJ1-3; 7 middle bases align to TRBD1. The receptor comes from a human donor with low-grade glioma or glioblastoma, undergoing nonglioma brain surgery, or in good health (not recorded which). Sequencing was done on a sample of glioma tissue, nonneoplastic brain tissue, or PBMCs (not recorded which). DNA sequence: TGCAGTACCTCTTCGACAGGGCAAGGAAACACCATATATTTT. The translation is CSTSSTGQGNTIYF.